A single sample is the source of the 19 T cell receptor beta chains below, sequenced in a study of blood T cell repertoires in COVID-19. Sequenced by immunoSEQ multiplex PCR; TCRdb stores in-frame clones only, minus some. The sample lists about 160,000 clones; around 84% were seen once. The specimen was peripheral blood. These receptors came from a woman in her forties or fifties with COVID-19, enrolled during active disease.

This rearrangement joins TRBV2 to TRBJ2-1; TRBD2 matches at 15 bases. The length of the CDR3 is 17 residues. V trimming: 6 bases; J trimming: 6 bases; junction bases outside the gene matches: 9. Germline CDR1 and CDR2: SNHLY and FYNNEI. This CDR3 is CASSKGLAGGPGNEQFF. DNA for the CDR3: TGTGCCAGCAGCAAAGGACTAGCGGGGGGGCCTGGCAATGAGCAGTTCTTC. The variable domain in full, completed from reference TRBV2 and TRBJ2-1, reads EPEVTQTPSHQVTQMGQEVILRCVPISNHLYFYWYRQILGQKVEFLVSFYNNEISEKSEIFDDQFSVERPDGSNFTLKIRSTKLEDSAMYFCASSKGLAGGPGNEQFFGPGTRLTVL.

The CDR3 DNA reads TGTGCCAGCAGTCCAAGGGGGGGGGCCGGAGGCTACACCTTC. Translated: CASSPRGGAGGYTF. V usage is TRBV28 and J usage is TRBJ1-2, with D possibly TRBD1 on 6 matching bases. This CDR3 has 14 amino acids. Germline-derived CDR1 and CDR2 are MDHEN and SYDVKM. V shed 5 bases and J shed 8 bases, with 18 bases lying between them.

The CDR3 protein is CASSVAQNTQYF. CDR3 sequence (DNA): TGTGCCAGCAGCGTAGCTCAGAATACGCAGTATTTT. The chain has TRBV9 and TRBJ2-3; D call uncertain. The germline V gene has CDR1 SGDLS and CDR2 YYNGEE. The V end lost 0 bases, the J end lost 7 bases, and 6 bases lay between the germline ends. This CDR3 spans 12 amino acids.

The V gene is TRBV7-3, the J gene TRBJ1-1; D remains unclear. This CDR3 is 13 amino acids long. Germline loops: CDR1 SGHTA, CDR2 FQGTGA. V lost 3 bases and J lost 1, with 6 bases in between. CDR3 loop: CASSFNRNTEAFF. The CDR3 DNA reads as TGTGCCAGCAGCTTTAACAGGAACACTGAAGCTTTCTTT.

The J gene is TRBJ2-5, the V gene TRBV2, with 8 bases that match TRBD2. Germline V gene data show CDR1 as SNHLY and CDR2 as FYNNEI. The CDR3 spans 13 residues. V lost 7 bases, J lost 3 bases, and 4 bases stayed unmatched. The CDR3 DNA sequence: TGTGCCAGCATTCTAGCGGGCGAAGAGACCCAGTACTTC. Translated: CASILAGEETQYF. Using reference TRBV2 and TRBJ2-5 for the parts outside the CDR3, the full variable domain is EPEVTQTPSHQVTQMGQEVILRCVPISNHLYFYWYRQILGQKVEFLVSFYNNEISEKSEIFDDQFSVERPDGSNFTLKIRSTKLEDSAMYFCASILAGEETQYFGPGTRLLVL.

The V gene is TRBV2, the J gene TRBJ1-2, with TRBD1 matching over 7 bases. This CDR3 is 16 amino acids long. The V segment lost 6 bases and the J segment 0 bases; nucleotides outside the gene matches: 10. Germline assignment: CDR1 SNHLY and CDR2 FYNNEI. The CDR3 DNA reads as TGTGCCAGCAGGCCCGGGACAGCCACCGCTAACTATGGCTACACCTTC. Translated: CASRPGTATANYGYTF.

J is TRBJ2-7 and V is TRBV7-9, with unresolved D. Between the trimmed V and J ends, which lost 5 bases and 3 bases, there was a span of 17 bases. The CDR3 is 15 residues long. Germline V gene data show CDR1 as SEHNR and CDR2 as FQNEAQ (reference sequence). The DNA for the CDR3 is TGTGCCAGCAGCCCCCCATACGGTCCGGGCTACGAGCAGTACTTC. This gives the protein CASSPPYGPGYEQYF. The whole variable domain, remainder taken from reference TRBV7-9 and TRBJ2-7, is DTGVSQNPRHKITKRGQNVTFRCDPISEHNRLYWYRQTLGQGPEFLTYFQNEAQLEKSRLLSDRFSAERPKGSFSTLEIQRTEQGDSAMYLCASSPPYGPGYEQYFGPGTRLTVT.

The V gene is TRBV11-2, the J gene TRBJ1-1; 7 nucleotides agree with TRBD1. The V gene end was trimmed by 5 bases and the J gene end by 1 base; junction bases not matched to a gene: 10. CDR1 is SGHAT, CDR2 FQNNGV, per germline. The CDR3 runs to 16 residues. CDR3 coding DNA: TGTGCCAGCAGCCGGACCATAGACAGGGCGAACACTGAAGCTTTCTTT. This sequence encodes CASSRTIDRANTEAFF. Supplemented by reference TRBV11-2 and TRBJ1-1, the full variable domain reads EAGVAQSPRYKIIEKRQSVAFWCNPISGHATLYWYQQILGQGPKLLIQFQNNGVVDDSQLPKDRFSAERLKGVDSTLKIQPAKLEDSAVYLCASSRTIDRANTEAFFGQGTRLTVV.

The table lists this clone with a count of one. The rearrangement joins TRBV3-1 (or the pseudogene TRBV3-2) to TRBJ2-7, with 9 bases lining up with TRBD2. With 1 base clipped from V and 2 bases from J, the junction kept 9 bases outside the gene matches. This CDR3 comprises 17 residues. Germline V lookup: CDR1 LGHDT, CDR2 YNNKEL (reference sequence). Written as DNA, the CDR3 is TGTGCCAGCAGCCAAGGGTTCCGAGCGGGGGGTCCCTACGAGCAGTACTTC. Encoded protein: CASSQGFRAGGPYEQYF.

This chain's CDR3 is CASSEALRLAGSTDTQYF. CDR3 DNA sequence: TGTGCCAGCAGTGAAGCGCTTCGACTAGCGGGGAGCACAGATACGCAGTATTTT. The chain joins TRBV6-1 to TRBJ2-3, with 11 bases identical to TRBD2. This CDR3 comprises 18 residues. In germline, CDR1 is MNHNS, CDR2 SASEGT. The ends lost 0 bases at V and 0 bases at J; junction bases unmatched: 5.

The chain employs TRBV5-1 and TRBJ2-1, with 11 bases that match TRBD1. Germline assignment: CDR1 SGHRS and CDR2 YFSETQ. The J segment lost 6 bases and the V segment lost 0 bases, leaving 5 bases of the junction unmatched. The CDR3 totals 16 residues. Here the CDR3 DNA reads TGCGCCAGCAGCTTGGGCGGGACAGGGGGTTCCAATGAGCAGTTCTTC. This translates into CASSLGGTGGSNEQFF.

This clone has a single count. The CDR3 nucleotides are TGTGCCAGCACCGCGGCGGGAGGGGACACTGAAGCTTTCTTT. Its translation is CASTAAGGDTEAFF. The J gene is TRBJ1-1, the V gene TRBV6-5; D is possibly TRBD1 (5 bases). V dropped 7 bases and J dropped 3 bases, with 15 bases sitting between them. This CDR3 is 14 amino acids long. Germline V gene data show CDR1 as MNHEY and CDR2 as SVGAGI.

This chain links TRBV2 with TRBJ1-1; tentative D call: TRBD1 (6 bases). Germline V gene lookup returns CDR1 SNHLY and CDR2 FYNNEI. This CDR3 has 14 amino acids. V dropped 2 bases and J dropped 1 base, with 8 bases sitting between them. The CDR3 DNA follows: TGTGCCAGCAGTGAACAGGGACAGAACACTGAAGCTTTCTTT. Translation: CASSEQGQNTEAFF.

The rearrangement joins TRBV6-5 to TRBJ2-3; 10 nucleotides line up with TRBD1. Germline V gene sequence: CDR1 MNHEY, CDR2 SVGAGI. The CDR3 has 15 amino acids. V dropped 7 bases and J dropped 2; count of bases not matched to a gene: 6. CDR3 nucleotides: TGTGCCAGCATTGTCGGGACAGGGGACACAGATACGCAGTATTTT. It translates to CASIVGTGDTDTQYF.

The V gene is TRBV11-2, the J gene TRBJ1-1; 9 bases agree with TRBD1. After removal of 5 bases from V and 3 bases from J, the junction contained 7 bases not matched to a gene. CDR1 and CDR2 (germline): SGHAT, FQNNGV. The CDR3 has 15 residues. As DNA, the CDR3 is TGTGCCAGCAGCATTAGGACAGGGGAGGACACTGAAGCTTTCTTT. Amino acids: CASSIRTGEDTEAFF.

DNA for the CDR3: TGTGCCGGATCAGGGGATCGCAACACTGAAGCTTTCTTT. Its protein product is CAGSGDRNTEAFF. V and J are TRBV5-4 and TRBJ1-1, with D perhaps matching TRBD1 (6 bases). The CDR3 length is 13 residues. The germline V and J ends were trimmed by 10 bases and 2 bases, with 15 bases remaining between them. The germline CDR1 and CDR2 sequences are SGHNT and YYREEE (reference sequence).

This CDR3 is CASSRGGRVAYEQYF. CDR3 coding DNA: TGTGCCAGCAGCCGTGGGGGGAGAGTCGCCTACGAGCAGTACTTC. This chain joins TRBV9 and TRBJ2-7, with D possibly being TRBD2 (6 bases). In germline, CDR1 is SGDLS, CDR2 YYNGEE. The CDR3 covers 15 residues. V was clipped by 4 bases and J by 2 bases, with 16 bases between them.

The rearrangement joins TRBV12-3 or TRBV12-4 to TRBJ1-4; 8 nucleotides agree with TRBD1. The CDR3 consists of 13 residues. Germline trimming cut 6 bases from V and 6 bases from J; bases unmatched to any gene: 3. The CDR3 reads CASSGQGDEKLFF. CDR3 coding DNA: TGTGCCAGCAGCGGACAGGGAGATGAAAAACTGTTTTTT.

V gene TRBV7-8 combines with J gene TRBJ2-7, with 9 bases that match TRBD1. The J segment lost 5 bases and the V segment lost 4 bases, leaving 6 bases of the junction unmatched. Per the germline V gene, CDR1 is SGHVS and CDR2 is FQNEAQ. The CDR3 extends over 14 amino acids. The CDR3 loop reads CASSSGTGFHEQYF. The CDR3 DNA reads TGTGCCAGCAGCTCCGGGACAGGGTTTCACGAGCAGTACTTC.